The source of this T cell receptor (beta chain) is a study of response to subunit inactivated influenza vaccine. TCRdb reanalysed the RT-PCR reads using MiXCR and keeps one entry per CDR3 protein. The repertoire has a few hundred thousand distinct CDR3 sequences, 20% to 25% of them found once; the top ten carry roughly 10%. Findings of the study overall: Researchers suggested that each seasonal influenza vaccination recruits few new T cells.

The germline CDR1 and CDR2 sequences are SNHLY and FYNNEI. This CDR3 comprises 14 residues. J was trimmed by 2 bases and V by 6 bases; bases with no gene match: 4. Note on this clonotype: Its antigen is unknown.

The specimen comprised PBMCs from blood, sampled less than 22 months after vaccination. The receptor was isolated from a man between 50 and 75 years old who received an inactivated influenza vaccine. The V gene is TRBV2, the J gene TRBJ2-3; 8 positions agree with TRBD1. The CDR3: CASRSRGPTDTQYF. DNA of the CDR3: TGTGCCAGCAGAAGCAGGGGGCCCACAGATACGCAGTATTTT.